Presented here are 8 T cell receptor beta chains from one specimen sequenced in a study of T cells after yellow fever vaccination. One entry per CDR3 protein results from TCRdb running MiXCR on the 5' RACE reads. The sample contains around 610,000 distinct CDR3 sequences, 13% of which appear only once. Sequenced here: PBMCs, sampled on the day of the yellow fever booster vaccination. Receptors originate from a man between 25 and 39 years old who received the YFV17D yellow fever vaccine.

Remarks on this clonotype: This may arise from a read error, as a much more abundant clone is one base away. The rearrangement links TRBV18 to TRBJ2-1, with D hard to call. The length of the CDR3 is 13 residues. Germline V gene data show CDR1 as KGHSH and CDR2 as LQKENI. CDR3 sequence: CTSSLDGLGEQFF. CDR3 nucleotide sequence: TGTACCAGCTCACTTGATGGCTTGGGGGAGCAGTTCTTC.

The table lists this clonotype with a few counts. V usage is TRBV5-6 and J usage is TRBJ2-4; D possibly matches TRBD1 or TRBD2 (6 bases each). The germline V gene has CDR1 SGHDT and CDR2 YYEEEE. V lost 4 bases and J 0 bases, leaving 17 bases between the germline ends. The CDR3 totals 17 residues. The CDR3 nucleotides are TGTGCCAGCAGCAATAGTGGAGGGGGACAAGCCAAAAACATTCAGTACTTC. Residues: CASSNSGGGQAKNIQYF.

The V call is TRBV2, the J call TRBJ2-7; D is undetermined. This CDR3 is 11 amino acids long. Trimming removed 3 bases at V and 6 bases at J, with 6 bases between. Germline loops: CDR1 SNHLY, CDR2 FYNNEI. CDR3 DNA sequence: TGTGCCAGCAGTGATCCGATCGAGCAGTACTTC. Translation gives CASSDPIEQYF.

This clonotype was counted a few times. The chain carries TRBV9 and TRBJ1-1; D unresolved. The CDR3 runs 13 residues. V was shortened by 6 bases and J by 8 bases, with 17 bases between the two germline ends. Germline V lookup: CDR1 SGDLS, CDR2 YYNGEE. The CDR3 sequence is CASTPGGSAEAFF. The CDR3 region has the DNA TGTGCCAGCACCCCAGGTGGGTCCGCGGAAGCTTTCTTT. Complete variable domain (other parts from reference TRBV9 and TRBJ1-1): DSGVTQTPKHLITATGQRVTLRCSPRSGDLSVYWYQQSLDQGLQFLIQYYNGEERAKGNILERFSAQQFPDLHSELNLSSLELGDSALYFCASTPGGSAEAFFGQGTRLTVV.

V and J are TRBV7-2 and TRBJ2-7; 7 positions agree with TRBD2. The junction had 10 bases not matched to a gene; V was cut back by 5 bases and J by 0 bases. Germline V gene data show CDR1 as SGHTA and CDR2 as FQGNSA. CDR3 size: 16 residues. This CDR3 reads CASSPSWRGSSYEQYF. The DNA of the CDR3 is TGTGCCAGCAGCCCCTCCTGGCGGGGGAGCTCCTACGAGCAGTACTTC.

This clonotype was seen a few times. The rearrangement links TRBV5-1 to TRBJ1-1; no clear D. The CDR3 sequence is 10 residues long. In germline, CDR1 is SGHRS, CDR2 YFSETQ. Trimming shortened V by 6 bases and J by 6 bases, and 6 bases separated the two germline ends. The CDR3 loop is CASIVPEAFF. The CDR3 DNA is TGCGCCAGCATCGTCCCTGAAGCTTTCTTT.

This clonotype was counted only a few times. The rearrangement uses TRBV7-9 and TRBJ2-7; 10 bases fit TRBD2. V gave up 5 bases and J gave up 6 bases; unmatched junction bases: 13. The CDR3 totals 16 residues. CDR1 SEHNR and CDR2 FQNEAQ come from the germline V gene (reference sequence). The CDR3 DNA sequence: TGTGCCAGCAGCACTTCATCCGGGACTAGCGTAGGCGAGCAGTACTTC. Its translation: CASSTSSGTSVGEQYF.

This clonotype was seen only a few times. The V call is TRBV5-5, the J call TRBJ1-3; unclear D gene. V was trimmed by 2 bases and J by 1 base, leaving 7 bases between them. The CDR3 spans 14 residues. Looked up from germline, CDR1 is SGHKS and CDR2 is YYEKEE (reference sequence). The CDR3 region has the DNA TGTGCCAGCAGCTTAGTAAGTTCTGGAAACACCATATATTTT. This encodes CASSLVSSGNTIYF. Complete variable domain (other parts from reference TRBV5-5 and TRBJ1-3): DAGVTQSPTHLIKTRGQQVTLRCSPISGHKSVSWYQQVLGQGPQFIFQYYEKEERGRGNFPDRFSARQFPNYSSELNVNALLLGDSALYLCASSLVSSGNTIYFGEGSWLTVV.